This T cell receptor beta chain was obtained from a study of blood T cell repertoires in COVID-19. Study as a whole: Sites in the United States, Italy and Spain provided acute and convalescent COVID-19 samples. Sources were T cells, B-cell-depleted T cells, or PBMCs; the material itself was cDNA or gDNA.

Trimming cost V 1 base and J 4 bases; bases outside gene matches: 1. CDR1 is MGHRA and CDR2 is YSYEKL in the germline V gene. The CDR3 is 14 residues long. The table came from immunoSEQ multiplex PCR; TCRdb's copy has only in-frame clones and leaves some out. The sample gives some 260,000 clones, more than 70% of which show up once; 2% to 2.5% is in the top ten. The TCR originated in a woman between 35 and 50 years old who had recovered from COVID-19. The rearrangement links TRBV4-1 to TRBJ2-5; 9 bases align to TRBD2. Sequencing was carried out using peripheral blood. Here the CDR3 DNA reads TGCGCCAGCAGCCAAGTGGGACTAGCAGAGACCCAGTACTTC. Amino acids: CASSQVGLAETQYF.